This TCR beta chain came from a study of shared clonotypes between healthy human individuals. Sequenced by immunoSEQ multiplex PCR; TCRdb stores in-frame clones only, minus some. The sample holds 550,000 to 800,000 clones, approximately 79% seen once. With 4 bases clipped from V and 7 bases from J, the junction kept 9 bases outside the gene matches. The CDR3 is made up of 15 amino acids. Germline loops: CDR1 SGHRS, CDR2 YFSETQ. Material: memory CD4+ T cells sorted from blood. Subset given: CD45RA-negative fraction. The chain carries TRBV5-1 and TRBJ1-5, with 9 positions matching TRBD1. This receptor was obtained from a woman under 40 in good health. Written as DNA, the CDR3 is TGCGCCAGCAGCCAAGGGACAGGGCGGGGGCAGCCCCAGCATTTT. It is translated as CASSQGTGRGQPQHF.